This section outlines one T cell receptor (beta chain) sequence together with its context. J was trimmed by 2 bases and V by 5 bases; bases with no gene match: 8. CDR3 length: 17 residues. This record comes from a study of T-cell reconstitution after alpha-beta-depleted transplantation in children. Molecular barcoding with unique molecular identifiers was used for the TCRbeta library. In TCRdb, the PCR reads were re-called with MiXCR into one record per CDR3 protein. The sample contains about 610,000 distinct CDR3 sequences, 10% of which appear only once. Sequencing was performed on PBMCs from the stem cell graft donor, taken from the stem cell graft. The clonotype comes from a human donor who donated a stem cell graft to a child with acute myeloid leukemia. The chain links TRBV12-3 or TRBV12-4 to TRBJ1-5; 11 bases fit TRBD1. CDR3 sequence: CASSLYLGQGGNQPQHF. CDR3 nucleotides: TGTGCCAGCAGTCTGTACCTGGGACAGGGGGGCAATCAGCCCCAGCATTTT.